This T cell receptor beta chain was observed in a study of Graves' ophthalmopathy and Graves' hyperthyroidism. Study-wide points: Thyroid clonotypes that were expanded above 0.001 frequency mostly also appeared in blood.

Active ophthalmopathy (CAS at least 3, NOSPECS at least 4), lasting under 3 months. Clinical symptoms and serum thyroxine were used for diagnosis; TRAb, thyroid ultrasound and orbital computed tomography were also relied on. The study amplified TCR beta CDR3 regions using RNA transcripts. HTBI primers were used in a first-round RT-PCR, which preceded a second-round multiplex PCR. TCRdb passed the multiplex PCR reads through MiXCR, listing each CDR3 protein once. The sample lists under 250,000 distinct CDR3 sequences; roughly 21% were seen once. This clonotype was seen many times. Its antigen is currently unknown. J was trimmed by 5 bases and V by 0 bases; bases with no gene match: 7. The CDR3 runs 16 residues.

The sequence derives from a woman aged 45-60 years with Graves' ophthalmopathy. The sequenced material came from peripheral blood. V usage is TRBV12-3 or TRBV12-4 and J usage is TRBJ2-7, with 10 bases fitting TRBD1. CDR3 coding DNA: TGTGCCAGCAGTTTAGCCCCGGGACAGGGGCTCCACGAGCAGTACTTC. Protein sequence: CASSLAPGQGLHEQYF.